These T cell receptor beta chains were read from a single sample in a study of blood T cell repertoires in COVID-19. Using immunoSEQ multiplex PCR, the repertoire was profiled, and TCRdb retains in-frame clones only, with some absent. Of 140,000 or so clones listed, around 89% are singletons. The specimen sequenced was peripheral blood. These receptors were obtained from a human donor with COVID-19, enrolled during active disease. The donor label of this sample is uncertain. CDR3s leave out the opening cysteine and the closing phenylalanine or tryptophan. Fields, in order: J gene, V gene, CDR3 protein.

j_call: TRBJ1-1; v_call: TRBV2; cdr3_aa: ASSLQAQGGTEAF
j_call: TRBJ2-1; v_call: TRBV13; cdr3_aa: ASSLGRTQDEQF
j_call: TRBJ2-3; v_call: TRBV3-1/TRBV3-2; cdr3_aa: ASSQDRATTDTQY
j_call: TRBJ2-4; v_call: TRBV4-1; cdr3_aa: ASSPSGRNIQY
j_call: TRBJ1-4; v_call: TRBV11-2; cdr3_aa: ASSSQATGALF
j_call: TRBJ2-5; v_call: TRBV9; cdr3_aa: ASSVYGRGHETQY
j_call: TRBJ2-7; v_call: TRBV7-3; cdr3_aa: ASSSEDRDRGLFGYEQY
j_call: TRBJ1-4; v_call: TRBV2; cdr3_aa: ASSDAIGVEGEKLF
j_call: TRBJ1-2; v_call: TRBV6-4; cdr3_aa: ASSDSSGAGGYT
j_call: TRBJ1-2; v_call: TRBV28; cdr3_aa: ASSLGQINYGYT
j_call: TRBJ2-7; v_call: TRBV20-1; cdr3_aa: SARDNYEQY
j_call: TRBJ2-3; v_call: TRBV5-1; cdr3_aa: ASNSRFRTGVGNTQY
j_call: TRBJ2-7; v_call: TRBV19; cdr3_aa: ASWGGGYEQY
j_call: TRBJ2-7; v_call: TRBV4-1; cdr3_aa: ASSQVLTIPAYEQY
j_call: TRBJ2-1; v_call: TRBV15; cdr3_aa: ATSRDFLNEQF
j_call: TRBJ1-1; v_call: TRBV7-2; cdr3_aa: ASSPRPEAEAF
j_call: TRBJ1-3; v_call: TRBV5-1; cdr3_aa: ASSLVGASRGNTIY
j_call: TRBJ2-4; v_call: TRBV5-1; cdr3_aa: ASSPHSGGANIQY
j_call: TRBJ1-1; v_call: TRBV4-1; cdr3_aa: ASSQPGRGGEAF
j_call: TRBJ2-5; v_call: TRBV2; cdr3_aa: ASSGLAGDQETQY
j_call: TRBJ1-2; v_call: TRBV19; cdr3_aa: ASSSGDGYT
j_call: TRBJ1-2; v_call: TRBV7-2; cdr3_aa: ASSSGQGYGYT
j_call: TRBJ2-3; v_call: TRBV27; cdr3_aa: ASSQNGPRTDTQY
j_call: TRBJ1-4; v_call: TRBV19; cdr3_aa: ASSNTGGAGEKLF
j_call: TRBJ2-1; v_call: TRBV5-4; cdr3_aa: ASSFFAGDEQF
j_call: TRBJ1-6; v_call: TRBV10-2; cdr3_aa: ASRREGVLNSPLH